The 20 T cell receptor beta chains given below trace back to one sample, sequenced in a study of blood T cell repertoires in COVID-19. Sequencing used immunoSEQ multiplex PCR; TCRdb keeps in-frame clones, though not all of them. There are hundreds of thousands of clones in the sample; about 89% occur only once, and about 4.6% lies in the top ten. The sequenced sample was peripheral blood. Receptors were obtained from a man aged 35-49 years with acute or convalescent COVID-19.

This rearrangement joins TRBV6-4 to TRBJ2-3; TRBD1 might be the D (5 bases). Germline V gene data show CDR1 as MRHNA and CDR2 as SNTAGT. The CDR3 is 13 amino acids. Trimming removed 6 bases from V and 4 bases from J, with 11 bases in between. In DNA form, the CDR3 reads TGTGCCAGCAGAGGGGATTGGGCAGATACGCAGTATTTT. Translating gives CASRGDWADTQYF.

This sequence joins TRBV27 and TRBJ1-6; D uncertain. This CDR3 has 15 amino acids. V was trimmed by 7 bases and J by 7 bases, leaving 17 bases between them. Germline loops: CDR1 MNHEY, CDR2 SMNVEV (reference sequence). CDR3 DNA: TGTGCCAGCAAGGTTGGACTCAACTTGAATTCACCCCTCCACTTT. Its protein product is CASKVGLNLNSPLHF.

The rearrangement links TRBV5-6 to TRBJ1-2, with 9 bases aligning to TRBD1. CDR1 is SGHDT and CDR2 is YYEEEE in the germline V gene. This CDR3 is 15 amino acids long. The V gene end was trimmed by 2 bases and the J gene end by 8 bases; junction bases not matched to a gene: 10. This CDR3 reads CASSLFRDRVEGYTF. In DNA, the CDR3 is TGTGCCAGCAGCTTATTCCGGGACAGGGTGGAGGGCTACACCTTC.

The rearrangement joins TRBV5-4 to TRBJ1-4; 11 positions agree with TRBD1. Trimming at V came to 0 bases and at J to 5 bases, leaving 3 bases not matched to a gene. Germline loops: CDR1 SGHNT, CDR2 YYREEE (reference sequence). The CDR3 runs to 16 residues. CDR3 residues: CASSLARDRGNEKLFF. CDR3 sequence (DNA): TGTGCCAGCAGCTTGGCCCGGGACAGGGGGAATGAAAAACTGTTTTTT.

The CDR3 loop is CASSDSKQGATDTQYF. CDR3 in DNA: TGTGCCAGCAGTGACTCGAAGCAGGGGGCGACAGATACGCAGTATTTT. The V gene is TRBV6-4, the J gene TRBJ2-3; TRBD1 matches at 8 bases. This CDR3 is built from 16 residues. The germline V gene encodes CDR1 MRHNA and CDR2 SNTAGT. Trimming at V came to 0 bases and at J to 3 bases, leaving 5 bases not matched to a gene.

The V gene is TRBV18, the J gene TRBJ1-2, with D maybe TRBD1 (6 bases). The V end was cut by 3 bases, the J end by 1 base, with 18 bases between. Germline CDR1 reads KGHSH; CDR2 reads LQKENI. The CDR3 extends over 17 amino acids. CDR3 DNA: TGTGCCAGCTCACCGATCCTACAGGGAAGGAATAACTATGGCTACACCTTC. Protein sequence: CASSPILQGRNNYGYTF.

The chain employs TRBV5-5 and TRBJ1-1, with a tentative D call TRBD1 (5 bases). V lost 2 bases and J lost 3, with 8 bases in between. In germline, CDR1 is SGHKS, CDR2 YYEKEE (reference sequence). The CDR3 loop spans 13 amino acids. The CDR3 region is CASSFGGDTEAFF. The CDR3 DNA reads TGTGCCAGCAGCTTTGGGGGGGACACTGAAGCTTTCTTT.

The chain combines TRBV7-2 with TRBJ2-2; TRBD1 matches at 7 bases. The CDR3 length is 15 residues. CDR1 and CDR2 (germline): SGHTA, FQGNSA. The V gene end was trimmed by 4 bases and the J gene end by 4 bases; junction bases not matched to a gene: 6. The CDR3 is CASSSGQILTGELFF. As DNA, the CDR3 is TGTGCCAGCAGCTCGGGACAGATTCTCACCGGGGAGCTGTTTTTT.

This chain uses TRBV10-3 with TRBJ1-2; D is possibly TRBD1 (5 bases). There are 15 residues in the CDR3. Looked up from germline, CDR1 is ENHRY and CDR2 is SYGVKD. The V end lost 5 bases, the J end lost 0 bases, and 13 bases lay between the germline ends. The CDR3 loop reads CAISSTDQSNYGYTF. The DNA for the CDR3 is TGTGCCATCAGTTCGACAGACCAATCTAACTATGGCTACACCTTC.

The chain links TRBV19 to TRBJ1-1, with 10 nucleotides matching TRBD1. CDR1 is LNHDA and CDR2 is SQIVND in the germline V gene (reference sequence). This CDR3 is 15 amino acids long. V lost 8 bases and J lost 0; bases outside the gene matches: 6. The CDR3 spells CASRPGTGVNTEAFF. Here the CDR3 DNA reads TGTGCCAGTCGTCCCGGGACAGGGGTGAACACTGAAGCTTTCTTT.

The chain recombines TRBV5-4 with TRBJ2-2; 9 nucleotides match TRBD2. Germline values: CDR1 SGHNT, CDR2 YYREEE (reference sequence). The V and J ends lost 4 bases and 6 bases, in that order; junction bases with no gene match: 19. The CDR3 totals 19 residues. The CDR3 sequence: CASSPASARRTSVAGELFF. In DNA, the CDR3 is TGTGCCAGCAGCCCGGCCTCAGCGCGTCGGACTAGCGTGGCCGGGGAGCTGTTTTTT.

The chain couples TRBV10-1 to TRBJ2-1, with D possibly matching TRBD1 (5 bases). The germline CDR1 and CDR2 sequences are WNHNN and SYGVQD (reference sequence). Trimming removed 3 bases at V and 0 bases at J, with 12 bases between. The CDR3 contains 16 residues. CDR3 coding DNA: TGCGCCAGCAGTGAAGGCAGGGTGCTCTCCTACAATGAGCAGTTCTTC. This codes for CASSEGRVLSYNEQFF.

The chain has TRBV15 and TRBJ1-1, with 7 positions matching TRBD1. Germline V gene lookup returns CDR1 LNHNV and CDR2 YYDKDF (reference sequence). This CDR3 is 14 amino acids long. V trimming: 6 bases; J trimming: 6 bases; junction bases outside the gene matches: 10. This CDR3 reads CATSWRQGNAEAFF. CDR3 nucleotide sequence: TGTGCCACCAGTTGGAGACAGGGTAACGCTGAAGCTTTCTTT.

The chain combines TRBV11-3 with TRBJ2-1, with 7 bases aligning to TRBD1. CDR1 is SGHNT, CDR2 YENEEA, per germline. The CDR3 sequence is 14 residues long. V shed 6 bases and J 4 bases; nucleotides not matched to a gene: 6. CDR3 sequence reads: CASSPGTDYNEQFF. The CDR3 nucleotides are TGTGCCAGCAGTCCCGGGACAGATTACAATGAGCAGTTCTTC.

This clone was observed a single time. V usage is TRBV11-2 and J usage is TRBJ2-5; D unclear. The CDR3 loop spans 14 amino acids. Germline V gene sequence: CDR1 SGHAT, CDR2 FQNNGV. Trimming left V 3 bases short and J 3 bases short, with 11 bases between. In DNA form, the CDR3 reads TGTGCCAGCAGCTTTAGAGGAAAGGAAGAGACCCAGTACTTC. Protein product: CASSFRGKEETQYF.

The V and J genes are TRBV7-3 and TRBJ2-2, with D maybe TRBD1 (5 bases). Germline CDR1 reads SGHTA; CDR2 reads FQGTGA. The CDR3 loop spans 15 amino acids. V lost 4 bases, J lost 0 bases, and 9 bases lay in between. CDR3 residues: CASSSTGANTGELFF. The CDR3 bases are TGTGCCAGCAGCTCCACAGGTGCGAACACCGGGGAGCTGTTTTTT.

The chain is built from TRBV5-1 and TRBJ1-1, with 8 bases aligning to TRBD1. The CDR3 spans 15 residues. After removal of 2 bases from V and 3 bases from J, the junction contained 6 bases not matched to a gene. CDR1 is SGHRS, CDR2 YFSETQ, per germline. The CDR3 sequence is CASSLQGVIDTEAFF. CDR3 DNA: TGCGCCAGCAGCTTACAGGGGGTTATTGACACTGAAGCTTTCTTT.

V usage is TRBV2 and J usage is TRBJ2-7; 9 bases line up with TRBD1. The germline V gene encodes CDR1 SNHLY and CDR2 FYNNEI. Trimming at V came to 6 bases and at J to 6 bases, leaving 12 bases not matched to a gene. CDR3 length: 15 residues. CDR3 amino acids: CASSLEGQGVTEQYF. The CDR3 DNA reads TGTGCCAGCAGCCTTGAGGGACAGGGAGTAACCGAGCAGTACTTC.

The chain is built from TRBV19 and TRBJ1-4, with 9 positions matching TRBD1. V was pared by 10 bases and J by 4 bases, with 7 bases of the junction left unmatched. Germline V gives CDR1 LNHDA, CDR2 SQIVND (reference sequence). There are 14 residues in the CDR3. The CDR3 region has the DNA TGTGCCACTACCTCGGGACAGGGTAATGAAAAACTGTTTTTT. The encoded protein is CATTSGQGNEKLFF.

The chain links TRBV5-1 to TRBJ1-2, with 7 positions matching TRBD1. V gave up 0 bases and J gave up 0 bases; unmatched junction bases: 14. Germline V gives CDR1 SGHRS, CDR2 YFSETQ. The CDR3 sequence is 19 residues long. The CDR3 is CASSLGYSAGTDANYGYTF. The CDR3 DNA is TGCGCCAGCAGCTTGGGATATTCCGCAGGGACAGATGCTAACTATGGCTACACCTTC.